A single sample is the source of the 31 T cell receptor beta chains below, sequenced in a study of CD8+ T cells in alopecia areata. Specified treatment: oral pan-JAK inhibitor, 5-10 mg twice daily. Following extraction, RNA underwent reverse transcription to cDNA, which served as the sequencing template. Sequencing was performed with immunoSEQ multiplex PCR; in TCRdb, only in-frame clones are kept and a portion is missing. The sample carries about 200,000 clones, more than 45% recorded once. This sample comprised CD4+ T cells sorted from blood, obtained at week 4, from a patient treated with tofacitinib. Every receptor here comes from a human donor with alopecia areata.

V gene TRBV30 combines with J gene TRBJ2-2; D remains unclear. The CDR3 consists of 15 residues. Germline V gene lookup returns CDR1 GTSNPN and CDR2 SVGIG (reference sequence). The V end lost 2 bases, the J end lost 0 bases, and 10 bases lay between the germline ends. CDR3 DNA: TGTGCCTGGAGTCATTGGGGAACGAACACCGGGGAGCTGTTTTTT. Residues: CAWSHWGTNTGELFF.

This clone was observed a few times. This rearrangement joins TRBV7-8 to TRBJ2-1, with D unresolved. Trimming removed 1 base at V and 7 bases at J, with 5 bases between. The germline V gene has CDR1 SGHVS and CDR2 FQNEAQ. This CDR3 has 12 amino acids. CDR3 amino acids: CASSLDRNEQFF. The CDR3 coding sequence is TGTGCCAGCAGCTTAGATAGAAATGAGCAGTTCTTC. Variable domain in full (rest from reference TRBV7-8 and TRBJ2-1): GAGVSQSPRYKVAKRGQDVALRCDPISGHVSLFWYQQALGQGPEFLTYFQNEAQLDKSGLPSDRFFAERPEGSVSTLKIQRTQQEDSAVYLCASSLDRNEQFFGPGTRLTVL.

This clone was seen a handful of times. The V call is TRBV2, the J call TRBJ1-4; perhaps TRBD1 as D (6 bases). The germline V gene has CDR1 SNHLY and CDR2 FYNNEI. The V end lost 7 bases, the J end lost 5 bases, and 14 bases lay between the germline ends. This CDR3 has 14 amino acids. The CDR3 spells CASITQGGNEKLFF. For the CDR3, the DNA is TGTGCCAGCATTACTCAAGGGGGAAATGAAAAACTGTTTTTT. The entire variable domain, with the rest obtained from reference TRBV2 and TRBJ1-4, is as follows: EPEVTQTPSHQVTQMGQEVILRCVPISNHLYFYWYRQILGQKVEFLVSFYNNEISEKSEIFDDQFSVERPDGSNFTLKIRSTKLEDSAMYFCASITQGGNEKLFFGSGTQLSVL.

The rearrangement uses TRBV19 and TRBJ1-5; 7 nucleotides match TRBD1. Germline CDR1 and CDR2: LNHDA and SQIVND (reference sequence). V trimming: 5 bases; J trimming: 5 bases; junction bases outside the gene matches: 9. The CDR3 runs to 15 residues. CDR3 region: CASSLPYRGDQPQHF. CDR3 nucleotides: TGTGCCAGTAGTTTACCCTACAGGGGAGATCAGCCCCAGCATTTT.

The chain uses TRBV20-1 and TRBJ2-3; D call uncertain. Trimming cost V 6 bases and J 2 bases, with 6 bases left between them. Germline lookup yields CDR1 DFQATT and CDR2 SNEGSKA (reference sequence). The CDR3 sequence is 11 residues long. CDR3 DNA sequence: TGCAGTGCACGCACCACAGATACGCAGTATTTT. It specifies CSARTTDTQYF.

The genes are TRBV19 and TRBJ2-5; D not resolved. V lost 6 bases, J lost 2 bases, and 10 bases lay in between. Germline values: CDR1 LNHDA, CDR2 SQIVND (reference sequence). The CDR3 is 13 amino acids. The CDR3 reads CASSGLEQETQYF. The CDR3 DNA reads TGTGCCAGTAGCGGGCTAGAGCAAGAGACCCAGTACTTC.

This clone was seen only once. The rearrangement joins TRBV4-1 to TRBJ1-4; D is uncertain. The CDR3 has 12 amino acids. Trimming took off 1 base at V and 7 bases at J, with 4 bases between the two ends. Germline CDR1 is MGHRA and CDR2 is YSYEKL. The CDR3 DNA reads as TGCGCCAGCAGCCAAGTGGGTGAAAAACTGTTTTTT. Residues: CASSQVGEKLFF.

The chain joins TRBV15 to TRBJ2-2; D is unclear. Germline V gene sequence: CDR1 LNHNV, CDR2 YYDKDF (reference sequence). V was shortened by 1 base and J by 1 base, with 7 bases between the two germline ends. This CDR3 region has 15 residues. The CDR3 DNA is TGTGCCACCAGCAGAGGGGATGGGAACACCGGGGAGCTGTTTTTT. Encoded protein: CATSRGDGNTGELFF.

V is TRBV5-6 and J is TRBJ2-5; D unclear. Germline CDR1 is SGHDT and CDR2 is YYEEEE. V lost 5 bases and J lost 2, with 4 bases in between. This CDR3 is 11 amino acids long. CDR3 bases: TGTGCCAGCAGTAAGCAAGAGACCCAGTACTTC. Its translation: CASSKQETQYF.

The chain carries TRBV4-3 and TRBJ1-1, with D maybe TRBD1 (5 bases). The germline gives CDR1 LGHNA, CDR2 YSLEER. The CDR3 has 15 amino acids. Trimming took off 1 base at V and 1 base at J, with 10 bases between the two ends. In DNA form, the CDR3 reads TGCGCCAGCAGCCAAGTCCCAGGGACGAACACTGAAGCTTTCTTT. It yields the protein CASSQVPGTNTEAFF.

The chain uses TRBV7-6 and TRBJ1-2; D is possibly TRBD1 (6 bases). V lost 5 bases to trimming and J lost 2 bases, with 9 bases between them. Germline loops: CDR1 SGHVS, CDR2 FNYEAQ. The CDR3 is 13 residues long. CDR3: CASSPDRNYGYTF. CDR3 DNA sequence: TGTGCCAGCAGCCCCGACAGGAACTATGGCTACACCTTC. Drawing the rest from reference TRBV7-6 and TRBJ1-2, the complete variable domain is GAGVSQSPRYKVTKRGQDVALRCDPISGHVSLYWYRQALGQGPEFLTYFNYEAQQDKSGLPNDRFSAERPEGSISTLTIQRTEQRDSAMYRCASSPDRNYGYTFGSGTRLTVV.

V is TRBV7-9 and J is TRBJ2-1, with D unclear. The ends were cut back, 5 bases at V and 5 bases at J, with 16 bases in the middle. Germline V gene lookup returns CDR1 SEHNR and CDR2 FQNEAQ (reference sequence). The CDR3 loop spans 15 amino acids. The chain's CDR3 is CASSLTGPPDNEQFF. CDR3 DNA sequence: TGTGCCAGCAGCCTTACCGGACCGCCGGACAATGAGCAGTTCTTC.

This clone has more than one count but fewer than ten. This chain joins TRBV4-3 and TRBJ1-5, with 9 bases matching TRBD1. The CDR3 has 15 amino acids. The V segment lost 1 base and the J segment 6 bases; nucleotides outside the gene matches: 4. Per the germline V gene, CDR1 is LGHNA and CDR2 is YSLEER. The CDR3 bases are TGCGCCAGCAGCCAAGGAACAGGGGGCGGTCAGCCCCAGCATTTT. Its translation: CASSQGTGGGQPQHF.

This clone was observed a handful of times. The chain uses TRBV15 and TRBJ1-1; D is undetermined. The CDR3 runs 14 residues. Germline V gene lookup returns CDR1 LNHNV and CDR2 YYDKDF (reference sequence). Trimming took off 0 bases at V and 1 base at J, with 6 bases between the two ends. CDR3 in amino acids: CATSRDRGNTEAFF. CDR3 nucleotides: TGTGCCACCAGCAGAGATCGGGGGAACACTGAAGCTTTCTTT.

This clone was observed a few times. V usage is TRBV6-5 and J usage is TRBJ1-2; TRBD1 matches 7 bases. In germline, CDR1 is MNHEY, CDR2 SVGAGI. CDR3 size: 10 residues. The V gene end was trimmed by 9 bases and the J gene end by 8 bases; junction bases not matched to a gene: 3. CDR3 nucleotide sequence: TGTGCCAGTCGGGACAGCGGCTACACCTTC. Translated: CASRDSGYTF.

This sequence joins TRBV5-1 and TRBJ2-5, with D perhaps matching TRBD1 (5 bases). This CDR3 spans 13 amino acids. Per the germline V gene, CDR1 is SGHRS and CDR2 is YFSETQ. Trimming stripped 0 bases from V and 4 bases from J, with 7 bases between. The CDR3 nucleotides read TGCGCCAGCAGCTTGGACAGGCGAGAGACCCAGTACTTC. Translated, it gives CASSLDRRETQYF.

The V call is TRBV20-1, the J call TRBJ1-2; D uncertain. Germline-derived CDR1 and CDR2 are DFQATT and SNEGSKA (reference sequence). Deletions cut 3 bases from V and 6 bases from J, with 8 bases between. This CDR3 spans 11 amino acids. The CDR3 region has the DNA TGCAGTGCTAGGAGTTTTAATGGCTACACCTTC. It yields the protein CSARSFNGYTF.

The chain couples TRBV29-1 to TRBJ1-1; D is unclear. The germline V and J ends were trimmed by 5 bases and 0 bases, with 10 bases remaining between them. The CDR3 has 13 amino acids. The germline CDR1 and CDR2 sequences are SQVTM and ANQGSEA. The CDR3 sequence is CSVSPVLNTEAFF. Here the CDR3 DNA reads TGCAGCGTTTCCCCAGTATTGAACACTGAAGCTTTCTTT.

The table lists this clone with a few counts. V usage is TRBV29-1 and J usage is TRBJ1-5, with TRBD1 matching 8 bases. Trimming at V came to 0 bases and at J to 12 bases, leaving 4 bases not matched to a gene. CDR1 and CDR2 (germline): SQVTM, ANQGSEA. This CDR3 has 12 residues. CDR3 residues: CSVEDHGQGQHF. The DNA for the CDR3 is TGCAGCGTTGAAGACCATGGACAGGGCCAGCATTTT.

The chain employs TRBV25-1 and TRBJ2-1; the D is unclear. The CDR3 is 14 amino acids. Germline values: CDR1 MGHDK, CDR2 SYGVNS. Trimming removed 1 base from V and 4 bases from J, with 8 bases in between. CDR3 nucleotides: TGTGCCAGCAGTGAATCAACCGGATACAATGAGCAGTTCTTC. Translation gives CASSESTGYNEQFF. Complete variable domain (other parts from reference TRBV25-1 and TRBJ2-1): EADIYQTPRYLVIGTGKKITLECSQTMGHDKMYWYQQDPGMELHLIHYSYGVNSTEKGDLSSESTVSRIRTEHFPLTLESARPSHTSQYLCASSESTGYNEQFFGPGTRLTVL.

This clone was observed a single time. J is TRBJ2-3 and V is TRBV5-1, with TRBD1 matching over 11 bases. Per germline, CDR1 SGHRS and CDR2 YFSETQ. CDR3 length: 16 amino acids. Germline trimming cut 4 bases from V and 4 bases from J; bases unmatched to any gene: 8. The CDR3 nucleotides are TGCGCCAGCAGCAAAGGACAGGGGGCCGTCGCAGATACGCAGTATTTT. Its translation is CASSKGQGAVADTQYF.

The CDR3 is CAISESIPSRSWTF. The DNA for the CDR3 is TGTGCCATCAGTGAGTCGATTCCATCCAGGTCTTGGACCTTC. This sequence joins TRBV10-3 and TRBJ1-2; D unclear. Per germline, CDR1 ENHRY and CDR2 SYGVKD. Trimming removed 0 bases from V and 14 bases from J, with 19 bases in between. The CDR3 totals 14 residues.

This clone showed up just a few times. The CDR3: CASRYRWGGDYEQYF. The CDR3 DNA follows: TGTGCCAGTAGGTATCGGTGGGGGGGAGACTACGAGCAGTACTTC. The chain has TRBV19 and TRBJ2-7; 7 nucleotides agree with TRBD2. The CDR3 contains 15 residues. After removal of 6 bases from V and 3 bases from J, the junction contained 11 bases not matched to a gene. Germline CDR1 LNHDA, CDR2 SQIVND (reference sequence).

This clone was picked up a small number of times. The J gene is TRBJ2-6, the V gene TRBV7-3, with unresolved D. The CDR3 runs 17 residues. The germline CDR1 and CDR2 sequences are SGHTA and FQGTGA. Between the trimmed V and J ends, which lost 2 bases and 1 base, there was a span of 12 bases. The CDR3 is CASSLGVTASGANVLTF. DNA for the CDR3: TGTGCCAGCAGCTTAGGGGTTACCGCTTCTGGGGCCAACGTCCTGACTTTC.

This clone was counted between two and nine times. This chain uses TRBV7-9 with TRBJ1-1, with D unresolved. Trimming removed 5 bases at V and 8 bases at J, with 6 bases between. The CDR3 totals 10 residues. CDR1 and CDR2 from the germline V gene are SEHNR and FQNEAQ (reference sequence). CDR3 sequence (DNA): TGTGCCAGCAGCCGGACGGAAGCTTTCTTT. This translates into CASSRTEAFF.

CDR3 nucleotide sequence: TGTGCCTGGGGACCCAGGGTAGAGGTTCGCTTCTCTGGGGCCAACGTCCTGACTTTC. It codes for CAWGPRVEVRFSGANVLTF. This chain connects TRBV30 to TRBJ2-6; the D gene is possibly TRBD1 (5 bases). V shed 5 bases and J shed 0 bases, with 23 bases lying between them. The CDR3 contains 19 residues. In germline, CDR1 is GTSNPN, CDR2 SVGIG (reference sequence).

This chain joins TRBV19 and TRBJ1-1, with D unclear. Germline-derived CDR1 and CDR2 are LNHDA and SQIVND (reference sequence). The CDR3 extends over 13 amino acids. V was clipped by 0 bases and J by 2 bases, with 4 bases between them. CDR3 amino acids: CASSIDSNTEAFF. CDR3 sequence (DNA): TGTGCCAGTAGTATAGATTCAAACACTGAAGCTTTCTTT. The variable domain in full, with the rest retrieved from reference TRBV19 and TRBJ1-1, is DGGITQSPKYLFRKEGQNVTLSCEQNLNHDAMYWYRQDPGQGLRLIYYSQIVNDFQKGDIAEGYSVSREKKESFPLTVTSAQKNPTAFYLCASSIDSNTEAFFGQGTRLTVV.

V and J are TRBV11-2 and TRBJ1-1; a weak D match, TRBD1 (5 bases). The V end lost 5 bases, the J end lost 11 bases, and 15 bases lay between the germline ends. The V gene's germline CDR1 is SGHAT and CDR2 FQNNGV. CDR3 length: 12 amino acids. The CDR3 region has the DNA TGTGCCAGCAGCCTCCCGTTCGAGGGGGCTTTCTTT. Translating gives CASSLPFEGAFF. The full variable domain, its missing parts supplied by reference TRBV11-2 and TRBJ1-1, is EAGVAQSPRYKIIEKRQSVAFWCNPISGHATLYWYQQILGQGPKLLIQFQNNGVVDDSQLPKDRFSAERLKGVDSTLKIQPAKLEDSAVYLCASSLPFEGAFFGQGTRLTVV.

The chain has TRBV6-6 and TRBJ1-1, with 10 bases that match TRBD1. The CDR3 has 14 residues. CDR1 MNHNY and CDR2 SVGAGI come from the germline V gene (reference sequence). V lost 5 bases, J lost 10 bases, and 10 bases stayed unmatched. The CDR3 protein is CASSPSPDRGRAFF. DNA of the CDR3: TGTGCCAGCAGTCCGTCCCCCGACAGGGGGCGAGCTTTCTTT.

The chain couples TRBV5-6 to TRBJ2-1, with D unresolved. CDR3 length: 11 amino acids. Germline V gene sequence: CDR1 SGHDT, CDR2 YYEEEE. V was shortened by 1 base and J by 8 bases, with 4 bases between the two germline ends. CDR3 region: CASSLMDEQFF. CDR3 nucleotides: TGTGCCAGCAGCTTGATGGATGAGCAGTTCTTC.

The chain has TRBV4-3 and TRBJ1-5; D not certain. Trimming removed 1 base at V and 3 bases at J, with 10 bases between. CDR1 and CDR2 (germline): LGHNA, YSLEER. The length of the CDR3 is 15 residues. CDR3 region: CASSQVRANNQPQHF. CDR3 DNA: TGCGCCAGCAGCCAAGTGCGCGCGAACAATCAGCCCCAGCATTTT.